The rows below give T cell receptor beta chains drawn from one sample of a study of T cell repertoires in ileal Crohn's disease. The method was immunoSEQ multiplex PCR; TCRdb's version includes in-frame clones alone and lacks a portion of them. Of roughly 30,000 clones listed, roughly 78% are singletons. Sequenced: ileal tissue. All receptors derive from an adult with Crohn's disease. The CDR3 runs from the conserved cysteine through the conserved F or W. Fields, in order: J gene, V gene, D gene, clone size, CDR3 protein, CDR3 DNA. A D gene is named only where the DNA matches it firmly. Only part of the rows carry a size: once, few, many, or a class if the clone is expanded.

TRBJ2-3 TRBV9 TRBD2 once CASSVAGGGGSTDTQYF TGTGCCAGCAGCGTAGCGGGAGGGGGGGGATCCACAGATACGCAGTATTTT
TRBJ2-1 TRBV9 NA few CASSVGRNSGHNEQFF TGTGCCAGCAGCGTGGGGCGGAATAGCGGACACAATGAGCAGTTCTTC
TRBJ1-1 TRBV5-4 NA NA CASSLGGGVNTEAFF TGTGCCAGCAGCTTGGGAGGGGGGGTGAACACTGAAGCTTTCTTT
TRBJ2-5 TRBV7-2 TRBD2 NA CASSLDGALGGAQYF TGTGCCAGCAGCTTAGACGGGGCCCTGGGGGGGGCCCAGTACTTC
TRBJ2-3 TRBV6-6 TRBD2 NA CASGRVDTQYF TGTGCCAGCGGGAGGGTGGATACGCAGTATTTT
TRBJ2-1 TRBV5-6 TRBD1 NA CASSLWTGKNNEQFF TGTGCCAGCAGCTTATGGACAGGGAAGAACAATGAGCAGTTCTTC
TRBJ2-7 TRBV14 TRBD2 NA CASSPGLAPPWEQYF TGTGCCAGCAGCCCTGGACTAGCTCCTCCGTGGGAGCAGTACTTC
TRBJ2-7 TRBV4-2 TRBD1 NA CASSSEQGAYEQYF TGTGCCAGCAGCTCCGAACAGGGGGCCTACGAGCAGTACTTC
TRBJ2-1 TRBV4-3 TRBD2 NA CASSQDLASGYNEQFF TGCGCCAGCAGCCAAGATCTGGCTAGCGGTTACAATGAGCAGTTCTTC
TRBJ2-1 TRBV5-1 TRBD2 NA CASSRGTSGIVEQFF TGCGCCAGCAGCCGCGGGACTAGCGGGATTGTAGAGCAGTTCTTC
TRBJ1-2 TRBV19 NA few CASSIIGRRDGYTF TGTGCCAGTAGTATAATCGGACGGCGGGATGGCTACACCTTC
TRBJ2-7 TRBV6-5 TRBD1 NA CASSYRQGASYYEQYF TGTGCCAGCAGTTACCGACAGGGGGCGTCCTACTACGAGCAGTACTTC
TRBJ1-1 TRBV10-3 TRBD1 once CAISPGQGNTEAFF TGTGCCATCAGTCCGGGACAGGGGAACACTGAAGCTTTCTTT
TRBJ2-1 TRBV6-1 TRBD2 NA CASSGSSSGPAYNEQFF TGTGCCAGCAGTGGTTCTTCTAGCGGACCTGCCTACAATGAGCAGTTCTTC
TRBJ2-3 TRBV7-2 TRBD2 NA CASSSGLAGVTDTQYF TGTGCCAGCAGCTCGGGACTAGCGGGGGTCACAGATACGCAGTATTTT
TRBJ2-2 TRBV5-1 TRBD1 few CASSSDRAGELFF TGCGCCAGCAGCTCCGACAGGGCTGGGGAGCTGTTTTTT
TRBJ1-2 TRBV14 NA NA CASSLVDSAVYGYTF TGTGCCAGCAGCCTAGTGGACAGCGCGGTTTATGGCTACACCTTC
TRBJ2-4 TRBV19 NA NA CASSRAKNIQYF TGTGCCAGTAGCCGAGCCAAAAACATTCAGTACTTC
TRBJ1-2 TRBV18 NA NA CASSRGAGTYGYTF TGTGCCAGCTCTCGGGGGGCAGGAACCTATGGCTACACCTTC
TRBJ2-1 TRBV7-2 TRBD2 NA CASSSPGLANEQFF TGTGCCAGCAGCTCACCCGGACTAGCCAATGAGCAGTTCTTC
TRBJ2-7 TRBV30 NA NA CAWSVWIWAEQYF TGTGCCTGGAGTGTGTGGATCTGGGCCGAGCAGTACTTC
TRBJ2-1 TRBV30 TRBD2 NA CAWGGSGGAPNEQFF TGTGCCTGGGGGGGTAGCGGGGGGGCCCCAAATGAGCAGTTCTTC
TRBJ2-1 TRBV5-6 TRBD2 NA CASSLKYRLAGWQFF TGTGCCAGCAGCCTAAAGTATCGACTAGCGGGATGGCAGTTCTTC
TRBJ2-1 TRBV5-4 NA NA CASSSNNEQFF TGTGCCAGCAGCTCCAACAATGAGCAGTTCTTC
TRBJ1-1 TRBV6-5 NA NA CASSYSPGADTEAFF TGTGCCAGCAGTTACTCACCAGGGGCGGACACTGAAGCTTTCTTT
TRBJ2-7 TRBV5-8 NA NA CASSLRGLSTAAYEQYF TGTGCCAGCAGCTTGCGGGGACTCAGTACAGCAGCCTACGAGCAGTACTTC
TRBJ2-7 TRBV7-8 TRBD2 NA CASSLRRGGFEQYF TGTGCCAGCAGCTTACGGCGGGGGGGCTTCGAGCAGTACTTC
TRBJ1-1 TRBV4-1 NA NA CASSTRTPNTEAFF TGCGCCAGCAGCACCCGGACACCGAACACTGAAGCTTTCTTT
TRBJ1-2 TRBV5-1 TRBD1 NA CASSQGQGGSGYTF TGCGCCAGCAGCCAGGGACAGGGAGGCAGTGGCTACACCTTC
TRBJ2-3 TRBV7-6 TRBD2 NA CASSLGGGARDTQYF TGTGCCAGCAGCTTAGGCGGGGGGGCAAGAGATACGCAGTATTTT
TRBJ1-3 TRBV7-8 NA NA CASSLNSRGDTIYF TGTGCCAGCAGCCTAAACTCCCGCGGGGACACCATATATTTT
TRBJ2-3 TRBV4-1 NA NA CASSQAHSTSTDTQYF TGCGCCAGCAGTCAAGCCCACTCGACTAGCACAGATACGCAGTATTTT
TRBJ2-7 TRBV5-6 NA NA CASSLRGGAGEQYF TGTGCCAGCAGCTTGCGAGGGGGCGCGGGGGAGCAGTACTTC
TRBJ2-5 TRBV5-6 TRBD2 NA CASSLASGETQYF TGTGCCAGCAGCTTGGCTAGCGGGGAGACCCAGTACTTC
TRBJ2-7 TRBV29-1 TRBD1 NA CSARDSRTYEQYF TGCAGCGCCCGGGACAGCCGAACCTACGAGCAGTACTTC
TRBJ1-4 TRBV11-2 TRBD1 NA CASSTTGKDEKLFF TGTGCCAGCAGCACGACAGGGAAAGATGAAAAACTGTTTTTT
TRBJ2-7 TRBV7-9 TRBD2 NA CASSLVTSGRLNEQYF TGTGCCAGCAGCTTAGTCACTAGCGGGAGGCTAAACGAGCAGTACTTC
TRBJ2-7 TRBV6-5 NA NA CASSRWGELYEQYF TGTGCCAGCAGTCGATGGGGGGAGTTATACGAGCAGTACTTC
TRBJ2-5 TRBV30 NA NA CASQGSGLQETQYF TGTGCCTCACAGGGGAGCGGGCTCCAAGAGACCCAGTACTTC